This T cell receptor (beta chain) derives from a study of blood T cells in healthy people across ages. The second PCR ran about 6 to 12 cycles with a sample-barcoded 5' primer and J-beta primers. TCRdb reprocessed the 5' RACE reads with MiXCR, giving one entry per CDR3 protein. The sample holds around 800,000 distinct CDR3 sequences, about 26% seen once. This CDR3 has 17 residues. Germline V lookup: CDR1 LGHNA, CDR2 YNFKEQ. Losses at the gene ends were 0 bases for V and 4 bases for J; bases not matched to a gene: 9. These records were also assigned to another study, of T cells of mothers and their children.

The sequence derives from a boy aged 10-17 years in good health. What was sequenced was blood. The chain combines TRBV4-2 with TRBJ1-2; the match to TRBD1 covers 9 bases. The CDR3 sequence: CASSQERWDRVSYGYTF. In nucleotides, the CDR3 is TGTGCCAGCAGCCAAGAACGATGGGACAGGGTATCCTATGGCTACACCTTC.